The clone carrying this T cell receptor beta chain was observed a single time. CDR3 length equals 16 residues. Trimming stripped 3 bases from V and 2 bases from J, with 15 bases between. In germline, CDR1 is SGHRS, CDR2 YFSETQ. Sequenced by immunoSEQ multiplex PCR; TCRdb stores in-frame clones only, minus some. The sample includes tens of thousands of clones, 70% to 90% of them seen just once. The sample comes from a study of OX40 agonist ivuxolimab in advanced cancers. Sample: CD4+ or CD8+ T cells sorted from blood, taken in a trial of the OX40 agonist ivuxolimab. The origin of this receptor is an adult with an advanced solid tumor such as melanoma, head and neck, liver or kidney cancer. The chain has TRBV5-1 and TRBJ1-3; D might be TRBD1 (6 bases). The CDR3 nucleotides read TGCGCCAGCAGCTCGGGACAACGATCTACTGGAAACACCATATATTTT. It specifies CASSSGQRSTGNTIYF.